A selection of T cell receptor beta chains follows, all from one sample in a study of T cell changes during pregnancy in multiple sclerosis. The assay was immunoSEQ multiplex PCR, and TCRdb's table has in-frame clones only and misses some. The data show 55,000 to 75,000 clones, roughly nine tenths seen once. Sequenced material: peripheral blood, taken in the third trimester of pregnancy. The receptors come from a female donor in good health, enrolled as a control in a pregnancy study. CDR3s include the opening cysteine and the closing phenylalanine or tryptophan. Each record gives: V gene, clone size, J gene, D gene, CDR3 protein, CDR3 DNA. A D gene is named only where the DNA matches it firmly. Clone size, where shown, is once, few, many, or a class for clones that have expanded.

V gene: TRBV9; clone size: .; J gene: TRBJ2-3; D gene: .; CDR3 protein: CASSVGGNTDTQYF; CDR3 DNA: TGTGCCAGCAGCGTAGGAGGGAACACAGATACGCAGTATTTT
V gene: TRBV5-1; clone size: .; J gene: TRBJ2-5; D gene: TRBD1; CDR3 protein: CASSFGTGQETQYF; CDR3 DNA: TGCGCCAGCAGCTTCGGGACAGGGCAAGAGACCCAGTACTTC
V gene: TRBV28; clone size: .; J gene: TRBJ1-2; D gene: .; CDR3 protein: CASSFSSGRRGYTF; CDR3 DNA: TGTGCCAGCAGTTTCTCCTCCGGGCGGAGGGGCTACACCTTC
V gene: TRBV2; clone size: .; J gene: TRBJ2-1; D gene: .; CDR3 protein: CASSPLGGGPGEQFF; CDR3 DNA: TGTGCCAGCAGTCCTCTAGGGGGAGGGCCGGGTGAGCAGTTCTTC
V gene: TRBV6-1; clone size: .; J gene: TRBJ2-7; D gene: TRBD1; CDR3 protein: CASSPRDRGNEQYF; CDR3 DNA: TGTGCCAGCAGTCCCCGGGACAGGGGTAACGAGCAGTACTTC
V gene: TRBV6-6; clone size: .; J gene: TRBJ1-5; D gene: .; CDR3 protein: CASSYDGGAAQPQHF; CDR3 DNA: TGTGCCAGCAGTTACGACGGGGGGGCGGCTCAGCCCCAGCATTTT
V gene: TRBV2; clone size: .; J gene: TRBJ2-1; D gene: .; CDR3 protein: CASTRGFSYNEQFF; CDR3 DNA: TGTGCCAGCACGCGGGGTTTTTCCTACAATGAGCAGTTCTTC
V gene: TRBV15; clone size: .; J gene: TRBJ2-1; D gene: TRBD1; CDR3 protein: CATSRTDRGPPYNEQFF; CDR3 DNA: TGTGCCACCAGCCGAACGGACAGGGGCCCACCATACAATGAGCAGTTCTTC
V gene: TRBV30; clone size: .; J gene: TRBJ2-7; D gene: TRBD1; CDR3 protein: CACLDRLSYEQYF; CDR3 DNA: TGTGCCTGTTTGGACAGGCTTTCCTACGAGCAGTACTTC
V gene: TRBV7-2; clone size: .; J gene: TRBJ2-3; D gene: .; CDR3 protein: CASSPFTDTQYF; CDR3 DNA: TGTGCCAGCAGCCCCTTTACAGATACGCAGTATTTT
V gene: TRBV6-5; clone size: once; J gene: TRBJ2-5; D gene: .; CDR3 protein: CASRTVGGGEKTQYF; CDR3 DNA: TGTGCCAGCAGGACTGTGGGGGGGGGCGAGAAGACCCAGTACTTC
V gene: TRBV23-1; clone size: .; J gene: TRBJ1-1; D gene: .; CDR3 protein: CASSHRGNTEAFF; CDR3 DNA: TGCGCCAGCAGTCACAGGGGGAACACTGAAGCTTTCTTT
V gene: TRBV29-1; clone size: .; J gene: TRBJ2-1; D gene: TRBD1; CDR3 protein: CSAPQGASTYNEQFF; CDR3 DNA: TGCAGCGCCCCCCAGGGGGCCTCAACCTACAATGAGCAGTTCTTC
V gene: TRBV19; clone size: .; J gene: TRBJ2-7; D gene: .; CDR3 protein: CASSIGAGYEQYF; CDR3 DNA: TGTGCCAGTAGTATCGGTGCCGGGTACGAGCAGTACTTC
V gene: TRBV30; clone size: .; J gene: TRBJ2-7; D gene: TRBD1; CDR3 protein: CAWSGGQGIHEQYF; CDR3 DNA: TGTGCCTGGAGTGGAGGACAGGGAATTCACGAGCAGTACTTC
V gene: TRBV5-1; clone size: .; J gene: TRBJ2-7; D gene: .; CDR3 protein: CASSLGIAGTYEQYF; CDR3 DNA: TGCGCCAGCAGCTTGGGGATAGCAGGGACATACGAGCAGTACTTC
V gene: TRBV6-1; clone size: .; J gene: TRBJ1-4; D gene: .; CDR3 protein: CAGSARTYEKLFF; CDR3 DNA: TGTGCCGGATCGGCGCGGACTTATGAAAAACTGTTTTTT
V gene: TRBV15; clone size: once; J gene: TRBJ2-1; D gene: .; CDR3 protein: CATSRGSHRLNEQFF; CDR3 DNA: TGTGCCACCAGCCGGGGAAGCCATCGCCTGAATGAGCAGTTCTTC
V gene: TRBV5-1; clone size: .; J gene: TRBJ2-5; D gene: .; CDR3 protein: CASSSQDQETQYF; CDR3 DNA: TGCGCCAGCAGCTCACAGGACCAAGAGACCCAGTACTTC
V gene: TRBV19; clone size: .; J gene: TRBJ2-6; D gene: .; CDR3 protein: CASSIGDGLGSGANVLTF; CDR3 DNA: TGTGCCAGTAGTATAGGCGACGGATTGGGCTCTGGAGCCAACGTCCTGACTTTC
V gene: TRBV10-1; clone size: many; J gene: TRBJ2-1; D gene: .; CDR3 protein: CASRRVIRRAYNEQFF; CDR3 DNA: TGCGCCTCCCGACGGGTTATAAGACGAGCCTACAATGAGCAGTTCTTC
V gene: TRBV18; clone size: .; J gene: TRBJ2-1; D gene: .; CDR3 protein: CASSYLSATNPTRDEQFF; CDR3 DNA: TGTGCCAGCTCGTACCTTTCCGCGACTAACCCCACACGTGATGAGCAGTTCTTC
V gene: TRBV30; clone size: .; J gene: TRBJ1-1; D gene: .; CDR3 protein: CAWSPRFEQVILNTEAFF; CDR3 DNA: TGTGCCTGGAGTCCCCGGTTCGAACAGGTGATCCTGAACACTGAAGCTTTCTTT
V gene: TRBV11-3; clone size: few; J gene: TRBJ1-1; D gene: .; CDR3 protein: CASSFGGENTEAFF; CDR3 DNA: TGTGCCAGCAGCTTTGGCGGGGAGAACACTGAAGCTTTCTTT
V gene: TRBV13; clone size: few; J gene: TRBJ1-5; D gene: TRBD1; CDR3 protein: CASSSRTGRDQPQHF; CDR3 DNA: TGTGCCAGCAGCTCAAGGACAGGGAGAGATCAGCCCCAGCATTTT
V gene: TRBV5-4; clone size: .; J gene: TRBJ1-1; D gene: TRBD1; CDR3 protein: CASSEGTGGYTEAFF; CDR3 DNA: TGTGCCAGCAGCGAAGGGACAGGGGGCTACACTGAAGCTTTCTTT
V gene: TRBV7-3; clone size: once; J gene: TRBJ2-2; D gene: TRBD2; CDR3 protein: CASSRSGTSVGTGELFF; CDR3 DNA: TGTGCCAGCAGCCGAAGCGGGACTAGCGTCGGCACCGGGGAGCTGTTTTTT
V gene: TRBV30; clone size: .; J gene: TRBJ2-6; D gene: .; CDR3 protein: CAWNTGSGANVLTF; CDR3 DNA: TGTGCCTGGAATACAGGGTCTGGGGCCAACGTCCTGACTTTC
V gene: TRBV6-5; clone size: .; J gene: TRBJ2-2; D gene: TRBD2; CDR3 protein: CASRSGGPGGELFF; CDR3 DNA: TGTGCCAGCAGAAGCGGGGGCCCGGGGGGGGAGCTGTTTTTT
V gene: TRBV28; clone size: few; J gene: TRBJ2-3; D gene: .; CDR3 protein: CASTDFTDTQYF; CDR3 DNA: TGTGCCAGCACCGACTTCACAGATACGCAGTATTTT
V gene: TRBV28; clone size: .; J gene: TRBJ1-1; D gene: .; CDR3 protein: CASIADGVSTEAFF; CDR3 DNA: TGTGCCAGCATCGCGGACGGGGTGAGCACTGAAGCTTTCTTT
V gene: TRBV5-4; clone size: .; J gene: TRBJ2-3; D gene: .; CDR3 protein: CASSLAAGSTDTQYF; CDR3 DNA: TGTGCCAGCAGCTTGGCCGCGGGAAGCACAGATACGCAGTATTTT
V gene: TRBV5-1; clone size: .; J gene: TRBJ1-4; D gene: TRBD1; CDR3 protein: CASSFSNRGSAEKLFF; CDR3 DNA: TGCGCCAGCAGCTTCTCTAACAGGGGGAGTGCGGAAAAACTGTTTTTT
V gene: TRBV10-1; clone size: .; J gene: TRBJ1-5; D gene: TRBD1; CDR3 protein: CASRRRQGAPQPQHF; CDR3 DNA: TGCGCCAGCAGGAGGAGACAGGGGGCTCCTCAGCCCCAGCATTTT
V gene: TRBV28; clone size: .; J gene: TRBJ1-2; D gene: .; CDR3 protein: CASIANRDYGYTF; CDR3 DNA: TGTGCCAGCATTGCTAACAGAGACTATGGCTACACCTTC
V gene: TRBV18; clone size: .; J gene: TRBJ1-1; D gene: TRBD1; CDR3 protein: CASSPGTGGGTEAFF; CDR3 DNA: TGTGCCAGCTCACCAGGGACAGGGGGCGGCACTGAAGCTTTCTTT
V gene: TRBV18; clone size: .; J gene: TRBJ2-7; D gene: TRBD2; CDR3 protein: CASSPKGGVCTYEQYF; CDR3 DNA: TGTGCCAGCTCACCTAAGGGAGGGGTTTGCACCTACGAGCAGTACTTC
V gene: TRBV7-2; clone size: .; J gene: TRBJ1-2; D gene: .; CDR3 protein: CASSSNRAGYTF; CDR3 DNA: TGTGCCAGCAGCTCGAACAGGGCCGGCTACACCTTC
V gene: TRBV28; clone size: .; J gene: TRBJ1-1; D gene: .; CDR3 protein: CASSVGNTNTEAFF; CDR3 DNA: TGTGCCAGCAGTGTCGGGAATACGAACACTGAAGCTTTCTTT
V gene: TRBV6-1; clone size: .; J gene: TRBJ2-3; D gene: TRBD2; CDR3 protein: CASSGTSGGADTQYF; CDR3 DNA: TGTGCCAGCAGTGGGACTAGCGGGGGGGCAGATACGCAGTATTTT
V gene: TRBV5-1; clone size: .; J gene: TRBJ2-5; D gene: TRBD2; CDR3 protein: CASSPGTSGGRETQYF; CDR3 DNA: TGCGCCAGCAGCCCTGGGACTAGCGGGGGGCGGGAGACCCAGTACTTC
V gene: TRBV9; clone size: .; J gene: TRBJ1-4; D gene: TRBD1; CDR3 protein: CASSVEANRGDKLFF; CDR3 DNA: TGTGCCAGCAGCGTAGAGGCCAACAGGGGGGATAAACTGTTTTTT